A single sample gave rise to the 23 T cell receptor beta chains below, sequenced in a study of T-cell reconstitution after alpha-beta-depleted transplantation in children. Researchers prepared the TCRbeta library using unique molecular identifiers, the study reports. TCRdb re-analysed the PCR reads in MiXCR, keeping a single row per CDR3 protein. The sample consists of 600,000 to 700,000 distinct CDR3 sequences, roughly 13% of them appearing once. The material was PBMCs, obtained before TCRalphabeta/CD19-depleted stem cell transplant. The receptors shown here come from a girl between 2 and 10 years old with congenital amegakaryocytic thrombocytopenia, due to receive a stem cell transplant.

In its sample, this clonotype was seen many times. The chain couples TRBV20-1 to TRBJ2-7, with 11 bases identical to TRBD2. From germline, CDR1 is DFQATT and CDR2 SNEGSKA (reference sequence). V gave up 0 bases and J gave up 5 bases; unmatched junction bases: 3. The CDR3 is 14 residues long. In DNA, the CDR3 is TGCAGTGCTAGAGATCCGACTAGCGGGAACGAGCAGTACTTC. Its translation is CSARDPTSGNEQYF.

The chain couples TRBV5-1 to TRBJ2-7; 10 bases fit TRBD1. Germline V gene sequence: CDR1 SGHRS, CDR2 YFSETQ. The CDR3 is 17 amino acids. J lost 2 bases, V lost 1 base, and 9 bases had no gene match. For the CDR3, the DNA is TGCGCCAGCAGCTTGAATGGTTTCGGGACAGGGGCCTACGAGCAGTACTTC. Translation gives CASSLNGFGTGAYEQYF.

The chain couples TRBV19 to TRBJ2-2; D might be TRBD2 (6 bases). V gave up 3 bases and J gave up 0 bases, with 14 bases separating them. This CDR3 contains 17 residues. From germline, CDR1 is LNHDA and CDR2 SQIVND (reference sequence). The CDR3 reads CASSIRGGAANTGELFF. CDR3 in DNA: TGTGCCAGTAGTATTCGGGGAGGCGCCGCGAACACCGGGGAGCTGTTTTTT.

This clonotype turned up a few times. The J gene is TRBJ2-2, the V gene TRBV7-9; D is perhaps TRBD2 (5 bases). There are 17 residues in the CDR3. Germline V CDR1 and CDR2: SEHNR, FQNEAQ (reference sequence). The V gene lost 0 bases and the J gene lost 2 bases, with 13 bases spanning the gap. The CDR3 reads CASSLASRRPNTGELFF. The CDR3, as DNA: TGTGCCAGCAGCTTAGCGTCCCGGAGGCCCAACACCGGGGAGCTGTTTTTT.

This clonotype was recorded at least ten times. The CDR3 here is CASRDERVLANEQFF. DNA of the CDR3: TGCGCCAGCAGGGATGAACGTGTCTTGGCAAATGAGCAGTTCTTC. The chain joins TRBV5-1 to TRBJ2-1; D ambiguous. Germline values: CDR1 SGHRS, CDR2 YFSETQ. V lost 5 bases, J lost 7 bases, and 19 bases lay in between. The CDR3 sequence is 15 residues long. Complete variable domain (other parts from reference TRBV5-1 and TRBJ2-1): KAGVTQTPRYLIKTRGQQVTLSCSPISGHRSVSWYQQTPGQGLQFLFEYFSETQRNKGNFPGRFSGRQFSNSRSEMNVSTLELGDSALYLCASRDERVLANEQFFGPGTRLTVL.

This clonotype showed up many times. The chain employs TRBV20-1 and TRBJ1-5; 8 bases map to TRBD1. The V gene end was trimmed by 5 bases and the J gene end by 7 bases; junction bases not matched to a gene: 10. The CDR3 has 14 residues. The V gene's germline CDR1 is DFQATT and CDR2 SNEGSKA (reference sequence). CDR3 loop: CSAHLGTGLQPQHF. In DNA, the CDR3 is TGCAGTGCTCATCTCGGGACAGGACTACAGCCCCAGCATTTT.

This clonotype was observed at least ten times. The V gene is TRBV6-5, the J gene TRBJ2-1; no clear D. In germline, CDR1 is MNHEY, CDR2 SVGAGI. The CDR3 totals 12 residues. Trimming left V 4 bases short and J 6 bases short, with 7 bases between. CDR3 sequence (DNA): TGTGCCAGCAGTTCGAGCGCCAATGAGCAGTTCTTC. Translating gives CASSSSANEQFF.

The chain recombines TRBV20-1 with TRBJ2-7; 11 bases map to TRBD2. Germline assignment: CDR1 DFQATT and CDR2 SNEGSKA (reference sequence). This CDR3 contains 17 residues. Trimming removed 4 bases from V and 3 bases from J; junction bases left unmatched: 14. The CDR3 coding sequence is TGCAGTGCTATCCAAAAGGGGACTAGCGGATTGGACTACGAGCAGTACTTC. Translated: CSAIQKGTSGLDYEQYF.

The chain links TRBV19 to TRBJ2-1; 7 positions match TRBD1. In germline, CDR1 is LNHDA, CDR2 SQIVND (reference sequence). The V segment lost 3 bases and the J segment 9 bases; nucleotides outside the gene matches: 5. The CDR3 is 13 amino acids. CDR3 coding DNA: TGTGCCAGTAGTATCGAGACAGGGTTTGAGCAGTTCTTC. The encoded protein is CASSIETGFEQFF.

This clonotype was seen repeatedly, ten times or more. The CDR3 nucleotides read TGCAGTGCTAGAGATCCTTGGGACCATAATTCACCCCTCCACTTT. It encodes CSARDPWDHNSPLHF. The V call is TRBV20-1, the J call TRBJ1-6, with D perhaps matching TRBD1 (5 bases). The germline CDR1 and CDR2 sequences are DFQATT and SNEGSKA (reference sequence). Trimming took off 0 bases at V and 5 bases at J, with 11 bases between the two ends. This CDR3 is 15 amino acids long.

V gene TRBV12-3 or TRBV12-4 combines with J gene TRBJ2-1; D gene ambiguous. The germline V and J ends were trimmed by 5 bases and 9 bases, with 14 bases remaining between them. The CDR3 extends over 13 amino acids. The CDR3 spells CASSATRALEQFF. DNA for the CDR3: TGTGCCAGCAGTGCGACCCGGGCCCTTGAGCAGTTCTTC.

About this clonotype: A much larger clonotype is one base distant, so this may be a read error. This sequence joins TRBV12-3 or TRBV12-4 and TRBJ2-7, with D tentatively TRBD1 (5 bases). The CDR3 has 16 residues. CDR3 residues: CASTNIRRQGSYKQYF. CDR3 DNA: TGTGCCAGCACCAACATACGCCGCCAGGGCTCCTACAAGCAGTACTTC.

This clonotype was seen more than once but under ten times. The gene calls are TRBV20-1 and TRBJ2-1, with 7 nucleotides matching TRBD2. V shed 5 bases and J 6 bases; nucleotides not matched to a gene: 7. The germline CDR1 and CDR2 sequences are DFQATT and SNEGSKA (reference sequence). The CDR3 has 13 amino acids. CDR3 in amino acids: CSAQGGPGNEQFF. CDR3 DNA: TGCAGTGCTCAGGGAGGGCCTGGCAATGAGCAGTTCTTC.

In this sample, this clonotype turned up a few times. The chain combines TRBV20-1 with TRBJ2-3; TRBD2 matches 7 bases. CDR3 size: 13 residues. Trimming at V came to 7 bases and at J to 1 base, leaving 5 bases not matched to a gene. The germline V gene has CDR1 DFQATT and CDR2 SNEGSKA (reference sequence). The CDR3 loop reads CSGEAGRTDTQYF. In DNA, the CDR3 is TGCAGTGGGGAAGCGGGACGCACAGATACGCAGTATTTT.

In its sample, this clonotype was seen a few times. The CDR3: CASSHLGGDYNEQFF. The CDR3 DNA reads TGTGCCAGCAGCCACTTGGGAGGCGACTACAATGAGCAGTTCTTC. The gene calls are TRBV7-6 and TRBJ2-1; maybe TRBD2 (6 bases). This CDR3 comprises 15 residues. Germline-derived CDR1 and CDR2 are SGHVS and FNYEAQ. Trimming removed 5 bases from V and 3 bases from J, with 14 bases in between.

The V gene is TRBV19, the J gene TRBJ2-5, with 7 bases lining up with TRBD1. The CDR3 loop spans 13 amino acids. Germline V lookup: CDR1 LNHDA, CDR2 SQIVND (reference sequence). V lost 5 bases and J lost 5; bases outside the gene matches: 5. The CDR3 sequence: CASSSRQGETQYF. CDR3 nucleotides: TGTGCCAGTAGTTCACGACAGGGTGAGACCCAGTACTTC.

This clonotype was counted between two and nine times. The rearrangement links TRBV7-7 to TRBJ2-5; 13 nucleotides match TRBD2. The CDR3 extends over 17 amino acids. CDR1 and CDR2 (germline): SSHAT, FNYEAQ (reference sequence). The V and J ends lost 5 bases and 2 bases, in that order; junction bases with no gene match: 8. CDR3 protein: CASSTRTSGRGQETQYF. The CDR3 DNA follows: TGTGCCAGCAGCACCCGGACTAGCGGGAGAGGACAAGAGACCCAGTACTTC.

This clonotype was seen a few times. The V gene is TRBV20-1, the J gene TRBJ1-1; D unresolved. V dropped 1 base and J dropped 3 bases, with 18 bases sitting between them. The CDR3 sequence is 16 residues long. Germline V gene sequence: CDR1 DFQATT, CDR2 SNEGSKA (reference sequence). CDR3 bases: TGCAGTGCTAGAGGGTCTCGTGTCTTAACGGACACTGAAGCTTTCTTT. Translated, it gives CSARGSRVLTDTEAFF.

This clonotype was recorded at least ten times. The rearrangement links TRBV7-9 to TRBJ2-5, with D possibly matching TRBD2 (5 bases). Germline V gives CDR1 SEHNR, CDR2 FQNEAQ (reference sequence). Between the trimmed V and J ends, which lost 6 bases and 2 bases, there was a span of 10 bases. The CDR3 spans 13 residues. CDR3 DNA: TGTGCCAGCAGTCTAGCCGCTCAAGAGACCCAGTACTTC. Its protein product is CASSLAAQETQYF.

This clonotype was detected many times. The chain uses TRBV5-1 and TRBJ2-1; D tentatively fits TRBD1 or TRBD2 (5 bases each). The germline V gene has CDR1 SGHRS and CDR2 YFSETQ. V dropped 7 bases and J dropped 0 bases, with 14 bases sitting between them. The CDR3 contains 15 residues. The CDR3 bases are TGCGCCAGCCGGCCCAGGGAGAGCTCCTACAATGAGCAGTTCTTC. Translating gives CASRPRESSYNEQFF.

This clonotype was counted ten times or more. This chain uses TRBV9 with TRBJ2-1; the match to TRBD1 covers 9 bases. Trimming removed 6 bases from V and 3 bases from J; junction bases left unmatched: 10. This CDR3 is built from 16 residues. Germline V gene sequence: CDR1 SGDLS, CDR2 YYNGEE. The CDR3 loop reads CASTFGTGLSYNEQFF. The CDR3 coding sequence is TGTGCCAGCACCTTCGGGACAGGGCTAAGCTACAATGAGCAGTTCTTC.

This clonotype occurred a few times. The chain carries TRBV19 and TRBJ2-1; 7 bases agree with TRBD2. Trimming removed 3 bases from V and 9 bases from J; junction bases left unmatched: 5. This CDR3 has 13 residues. Germline CDR1 and CDR2: LNHDA and SQIVND (reference sequence). In DNA form, the CDR3 reads TGTGCCAGTAGTATCGGCGGGAGTCCTGAGCAGTTCTTC. It encodes CASSIGGSPEQFF. The whole variable domain, remainder taken from reference TRBV19 and TRBJ2-1, is DGGITQSPKYLFRKEGQNVTLSCEQNLNHDAMYWYRQDPGQGLRLIYYSQIVNDFQKGDIAEGYSVSREKKESFPLTVTSAQKNPTAFYLCASSIGGSPEQFFGPGTRLTVL.

The chain links TRBV10-3 to TRBJ2-1; TRBD2 might be the D (6 bases). V was cut by 3 bases and J by 0 bases, with 15 bases left in between. The germline gives CDR1 ENHRY, CDR2 SYGVKD. This CDR3 contains 17 residues. Here the CDR3 reads CAISDQTAGSSYNEQFF. As DNA, the CDR3 is TGTGCCATCAGTGACCAGACAGCGGGTAGCTCCTACAATGAGCAGTTCTTC.